A single sample gave rise to the 20 T cell receptor beta chains below, sequenced in a study of monozygotic twins with inflammatory bowel disease. TCRdb reprocessed the 5' RACE reads, keeping one entry per CDR3 protein, no DNA. This sample's table has about 160,000 distinct CDR3 sequences. The specimen was blood. These receptors all come from a human donor with ulcerative colitis or Crohn's disease, or a healthy co-twin of an affected twin (not recorded which).

This rearrangement joins TRBV7-2 to TRBJ1-4. Germline V gene sequence: CDR1 SGHTA, CDR2 FQGNSA. The CDR3 has 15 amino acids. CDR3 protein: CASSSGSGSWEKLFF.

The genes are TRBV20-1 and TRBJ1-2. Germline V lookup: CDR1 DFQATT, CDR2 SNEGSKA (reference sequence). This CDR3 comprises 14 residues. CDR3 region: CSARVEGKFSGYTF.

The chain links TRBV18 to TRBJ1-3; without DNA, the TCRdb call of TRBD1 cannot be checked. This CDR3 has 16 amino acids. CDR1 is KGHSH and CDR2 is LQKENI in the germline V gene. The CDR3 protein is CASSPGQPEVGNTIYF.

This chain links TRBV7-2 with TRBJ2-5; TCRdb's assignment of TRBD1 cannot be checked, as there is no DNA. Germline assignment: CDR1 SGHTA and CDR2 FQGNSA. The CDR3 is made up of 14 amino acids. The chain's CDR3 is CASSLGSHQETQYF. Together with reference TRBV7-2 and TRBJ2-5, the CDR3 gives the full variable domain: GAGVSQSPSNKVTEKGKDVELRCDPISGHTALYWYRQSLGQGLEFLIYFQGNSAPDKSGLPSDRFSAERTGGSVSTLTIQRTQQEDSAVYLCASSLGSHQETQYFGPGTRLLVL.

The chain links TRBV11-3 to TRBJ2-1; TCRdb lists TRBD2, though no DNA is available to test this call. The CDR3 is 18 residues long. The germline gives CDR1 SGHNT, CDR2 YENEEA. CDR3 in amino acids: CASTRPGTSGRENNEQFF.

The V and J genes are TRBV7-9 and TRBJ2-3. This CDR3 has 16 residues. Germline loops: CDR1 SEHNR, CDR2 FQNEAQ (reference sequence). CDR3 region: CASSSSRPETSDTQYF.

The chain recombines TRBV7-8 with TRBJ2-3; TCRdb lists TRBD1, though no DNA is available to test this call. Germline loops: CDR1 SGHVS, CDR2 FQNEAQ. The CDR3 sequence is 18 residues long. CDR3: CASSLSLGQGARSGTQYF. The complete variable domain, with remaining parts taken from reference TRBV7-8 and TRBJ2-3, reads GAGVSQSPRYKVAKRGQDVALRCDPISGHVSLFWYQQALGQGPEFLTYFQNEAQLDKSGLPSDRFFAERPEGSVSTLKIQRTQQEDSAVYLCASSLSLGQGARSGTQYFGPGTRLTVL.

The chain joins TRBV29-1 to TRBJ2-1; without DNA, the TCRdb call of TRBD2 cannot be checked. This CDR3 comprises 13 residues. CDR1 SQVTM and CDR2 ANQGSEA come from the germline V gene. The CDR3 sequence: CSVVPSGYNEQFF.

The chain recombines TRBV7-2 with TRBJ2-7; TCRdb reports TRBD1, a call that lacks DNA to check it against. CDR1 is SGHTA, CDR2 FQGNSA, per germline. This CDR3 region has 14 residues. This chain's CDR3 is CASREGGQWGEQYF.

The chain couples TRBV3-1 to TRBJ1-6; absent DNA, TCRdb's TRBD1 call cannot be checked. The CDR3 extends over 17 amino acids. The germline gives CDR1 LGHDT, CDR2 YNNKEL (reference sequence). The CDR3 loop is CASSQDQAETDNSPLHF.

The CDR3 is CSVVGPTSYEQYF. The V and J genes are TRBV29-1 and TRBJ2-7. The CDR3 has 13 residues. Germline V gives CDR1 SQVTM, CDR2 ANQGSEA.

The chain has TRBV7-2 and TRBJ1-4. The germline gives CDR1 SGHTA, CDR2 FQGNSA. The CDR3 covers 14 residues. The CDR3: CASSFVRLGEKLFF.

Here the CDR3 reads CSAMTQGRGYEQYF. The chain couples TRBV20-1 to TRBJ2-7; TCRdb names TRBD1, which stays unverified in the absence of DNA. The length of the CDR3 is 14 residues. Germline-derived CDR1 and CDR2 are DFQATT and SNEGSKA (reference sequence).

This chain joins TRBV29-1 and TRBJ1-5; lacking DNA, the TRBD1 call made by TCRdb goes unchecked. The germline V gene has CDR1 SQVTM and CDR2 ANQGSEA. The CDR3 length is 15 residues. CDR3: CSVVWGDRSNQPQHF.

This sequence joins TRBV3-1 and TRBJ2-1; without DNA, the TCRdb call of TRBD2 cannot be checked. CDR1 and CDR2 (germline): LGHDT, YNNKEL (reference sequence). This CDR3 is 15 amino acids long. The CDR3 spells CASSQDGGASNEQFF.

The chain employs TRBV20-1 and TRBJ1-6; TCRdb selects TRBD1, and the lack of DNA leaves this call unchecked. Germline V lookup: CDR1 DFQATT, CDR2 SNEGSKA (reference sequence). The CDR3 spans 14 residues. CDR3 sequence reads: CSARTGQQNSPLHF.

The V gene is TRBV3-1, the J gene TRBJ2-1. This CDR3 region has 15 residues. Germline loops: CDR1 LGHDT, CDR2 YNNKEL (reference sequence). CDR3 loop: CASSQDHLGYNEQFF.

This chain connects TRBV6-2 or TRBV6-3 to TRBJ2-2; absent DNA, TCRdb's TRBD2 call cannot be checked. The CDR3 runs 14 residues. CDR1 is MNHEY and CDR2 is SVGEGT in the germline V gene. CDR3 loop: CASSYDWGAGELFF.

This sequence joins TRBV2 and TRBJ1-5; TCRdb reports TRBD1, a call that lacks DNA to check it against. The CDR3 is made up of 16 amino acids. In germline, CDR1 is SNHLY, CDR2 FYNNEI. The CDR3 loop reads CASSTYRTGANQPQHF.

The V gene is TRBV5-1, the J gene TRBJ2-2. The CDR3 runs to 14 residues. The germline CDR1 and CDR2 sequences are SGHRS and YFSETQ. The CDR3 loop is CASSLRPDTGELFF.